This T cell receptor beta chain was sequenced in a study of shared clonotypes between healthy human individuals (TCRdb year 2020). A note on the overall study: A few men and a couple of women, aged 18 to 49 years, made up the cohort. For each donor, three plates each were used for CD4 naive and CD4 memory, two plates were used for CD8 naive, and one plate was used for CD8 memory. To increase sequencing depth and limit assay-specific biases, TCR repertoire library preparation and sequencing were carried out by different laboratories using diverse techniques. Per donor, leukapheresis produced somewhere between about 0.94 and 9.5 billion PBMCs. To estimate repertoire size and how much clonotype sharing occurs between individuals, the study deeply sequenced the blood TCR repertoires of five or six healthy adults.

What the authors observed across the whole study: Pairwise subsampling led to the expectation that sequencing depth would affect the degree of clonotype sharing among donors. Compared with non-shared clonotypes, clonotypes shared by all four sorted-subset donors had higher generation probabilities. Even with the large sequencing depth, rarefaction of the sorted-subset datasets indicated that sequencing was incomplete. The small number of donors limited the genetic and exposure-history diversity represented. Sampling was restricted to blood, and TCR repertoires in tissues likely differ from the TCR repertoires found in blood. Naive subsets generally had larger estimated clonotype richness than memory subsets. When a few donors were compared, the shared fraction of clonotypes was about 5% for naive CD4, around 3.5% for naive CD8, 2.3% for memory CD4, and 0.35% to 0.5% for memory CD8.

This clone was seen once. The specificity of this receptor is unknown. Base-call qualities are not available, and no considerably larger clone is one nucleotide away. Measured from the cysteine to the phenylalanine, the CDR3 is 11 residues long. Left in the record is the CDR3 DNA by itself, 33 bases read in frame from the first base. The germline V gene provides CDR1 MNHNS and CDR2 SASEGT. Trimming costs V 3 bases and J 4 bases, and their ends lie 3 bases apart. Donors were healthy HIV-negative adults with no recently reported acute infections or vaccinations. Every donor was a Caucasian adult living in Nashville, Tennessee, USA. CD4+ T cells were enriched by magnetic negative selection; naive cells were then positively selected on CD45RA, and the negative fraction formed the memory subset. After blood collection by leukapheresis, PBMCs were isolated using Ficoll-Histopaque density gradient centrifugation and then cryopreserved in the vapor phase of liquid nitrogen. Analytical flow cytometry was used to check the purity and quantity of each magnetically sorted T cell population. Each sorted fraction had its genomic DNA isolated and then quantified by UV absorbance on a Nanodrop 2000c.

Using the deep immunoSEQ assay, TCR CDR3 regions were amplified from genomic DNA by multiplex PCR. Genomic DNA extracted from each cell subset was distributed evenly over all wells of several immunoSEQ 96-well plates, and each plate served as one replicate. Each replicate PCR for sorted subsets received about 0.2 ug genomic DNA, equal to about 30,000 T cell genomes. Purified libraries were measured with a Qubit 3.0 fluorometer, size-checked on a Bioanalyzer 2100, and measured again with the KAPA Library Quantification kit. Every immunoSEQ 96-well plate was sequenced on a separate single-read 150-cycle Illumina NextSeq 550 flow cell. As for the authors' bioinformatics: The immunoSEQ output contained only junctional sequences without quality scores, so filtering could not match that applied to full-length reads. Sequences were annotated with PyIR, a Python wrapper for IgBLAST v1.9, and V/J genes and CDR3 were assigned using IMGT germline references. Reads were filtered out if the reads had weak V/J assignments (E-value above 1e-6), no CDR3, stop codons, out-of-frame junctions, or ambiguous translated residues. V3J clonotypes were defined by identical inferred V gene, J gene, and CDR3 amino acid sequence. The percentage overlap between two repertoires was calculated by dividing the number of shared unique clonotypes by the size of the smaller repertoire. Richness of each repertoire was evaluated using RTK rarefaction, the Chao1 estimator, and Recon v2.1 estimates of unobserved clonotypes. OLGA was used to compute generation probabilities for all TCRbeta clonotypes that the gDNA method yielded from several donors. TCRdb took over this immuneACCESS table, retaining in-frame rearrangements with V and J assigned. Such tables are incomplete; in checked studies, under half of the missing clones stem from an unresolved V gene, and the remainder is unexplained. V and J calls plus clone size are reproduced from that table; the DNA served to infer D and trimming. The sample profile shows 730,000 or so clones; about three quarters of them were found once. Jointly, the top ten make up 1.8% of the sample.

Recombination joined TRBV6-1 with TRBJ2-5, with the D gene call left open. The sequenced sample was memory CD4+ T cells sorted from blood. The meaning of the sample's cell subset or site label: CD45RA-negative fraction. The receptor's source is a woman aged 25-40 years in good health. CDR3 protein: CASSEVETQYF. The DNA sequence follows: TGTGCCAGCAGTGAGGTAGAGACCCAGTACTTC.